This T cell receptor beta chain stems from a study of response to subunit inactivated influenza vaccine. The germline V gene encodes CDR1 SGHNT and CDR2 YYREEE (reference sequence). V lost 4 bases to trimming and J lost 8 bases, with 16 bases between them. The CDR3 has 15 residues. TCRdb fed the RT-PCR reads into MiXCR, producing one record per CDR3 protein. The sample gives hundreds of thousands of distinct CDR3 sequences, less than 8% of which show up once; approximately 12% is in the top ten. Whole-study results and caveats: T cells newly recruited by each seasonal influenza vaccination are few, the authors suggested.

This clonotype appeared a few times. The antigen is not known. The sequencing used PBMCs from blood, collected 23 months after vaccination. The chain carries TRBV5-4 and TRBJ1-6; tentatively, D is TRBD1 (5 bases). The clonotype comes from a man aged 50 to 69 who received an inactivated influenza vaccine. This chain's CDR3 is CASSVGSSRDSPLHF. The CDR3 nucleotides are TGTGCCAGCAGCGTCGGTTCGAGCAGGGATTCACCCCTCCACTTT. Variable domain in full (rest from reference TRBV5-4 and TRBJ1-6): ETGVTQSPTHLIKTRGQQVTLRCSSQSGHNTVSWYQQALGQGPQFIFQYYREEENGRGNFPPRFSGLQFPNYSSELNVNALELDDSALYLCASSVGSSRDSPLHFGNGTRLTVT.